The TCR beta chain under discussion was sequenced for a study of technical replicates of blood from a few donors. Sequencing was performed with immunoSEQ multiplex PCR; in TCRdb, only in-frame clones are kept and a portion is missing. The data hold about 68,000 clones, with 95% to 97% observed a single time. The CDR3 length is 12 residues. The V and J ends lost 5 bases and 7 bases respectively, with 10 bases between them. Germline V gene sequence: CDR1 SGHTA, CDR2 FQGNSA. The TCR originated in a human donor in good health. The chain uses TRBV7-2 and TRBJ2-3; D call uncertain. The sample comprised T cells isolated from PBMCs. CDR3 sequence reads: CASSREVNTQYF. The CDR3 nucleotides read TGTGCCAGCAGCCGAGAAGTGAATACGCAGTATTTT.